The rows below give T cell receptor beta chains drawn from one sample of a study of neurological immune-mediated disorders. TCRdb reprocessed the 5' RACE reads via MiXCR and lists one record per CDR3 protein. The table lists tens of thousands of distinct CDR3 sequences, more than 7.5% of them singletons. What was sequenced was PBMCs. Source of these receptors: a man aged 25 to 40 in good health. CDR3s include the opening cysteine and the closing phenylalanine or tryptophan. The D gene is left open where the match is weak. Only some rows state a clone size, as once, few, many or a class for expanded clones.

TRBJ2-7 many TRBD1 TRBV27 CASSLGDRDYEQYF TGTGCCAGCAGTTTGGGAGACAGGGACTACGAGCAGTACTTC
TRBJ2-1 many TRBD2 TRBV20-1 CSARLSGRQDEQFF TGCAGTGCGAGACTTAGCGGGAGGCAGGATGAGCAGTTCTTC
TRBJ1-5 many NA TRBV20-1 CSASTDSNQPQHF TGCAGTGCTAGTACCGATAGCAATCAGCCCCAGCATTTT
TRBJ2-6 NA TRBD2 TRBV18 CASTAGGDEEANVLTF TGTGCCAGCACCGCGGGGGGGGACGAAGAGGCCAACGTCCTGACTTTC
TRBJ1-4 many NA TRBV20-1 CSATHTNEKLFF TGCAGTGCTACACACACCAATGAAAAACTGTTTTTT
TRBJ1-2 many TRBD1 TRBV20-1 CSAVPWQGASGYTF TGCAGTGCTGTCCCCTGGCAGGGGGCCTCTGGCTACACCTTC
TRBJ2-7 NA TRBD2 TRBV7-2 CASSSGTIPAQYF TGTGCCAGCAGCTCCGGGACTATTCCGGCGCAGTACTTC
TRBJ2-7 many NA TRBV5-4 CASSPPRAFPSEQYF TGTGCCAGCAGCCCCCCCCGCGCCTTCCCCAGCGAGCAGTACTTC
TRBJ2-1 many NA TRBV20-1 CSAIYIDNEQFF TGCAGTGCTATTTACATAGACAATGAGCAGTTCTTC
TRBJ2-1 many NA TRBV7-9 CASSLGLGSYNEQFF TGTGCCAGCAGCTTAGGTTTAGGGTCCTACAATGAGCAGTTCTTC
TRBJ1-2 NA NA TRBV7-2 CASRLDRLYGYTF TGTGCCAGCAGACTCGACAGGCTCTATGGCTACACCTTC
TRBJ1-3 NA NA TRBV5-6 CGSLRENSGNTIYF TGTGGCAGCCTCAGGGAGAACTCTGGAAACACCATATATTTT
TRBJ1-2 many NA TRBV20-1 CSARGSANGYTF TGCAGTGCTAGAGGTAGTGCAAATGGCTACACCTTC
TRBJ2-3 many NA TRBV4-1 CASSQVYWVPRPDTQYF TGCGCCAGCAGCCAAGTCTATTGGGTACCTCGTCCAGATACGCAGTATTTT
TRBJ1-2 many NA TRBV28 CASSPSPPGYGYTF TGTGCCAGCAGTCCTTCCCCTCCGGGCTATGGCTACACCTTC
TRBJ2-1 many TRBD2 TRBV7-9 CASSLVAGAYNEQFF TGTGCCAGCAGCTTAGTGGCGGGAGCCTACAATGAGCAGTTCTTC
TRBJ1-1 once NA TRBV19 CASSINTGTAEAFF TGTGCCAGTAGTATTAATACAGGGACGGCTGAAGCTTTCTTT
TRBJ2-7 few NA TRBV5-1 CANRLGSGQGLFEQYF TGCGCCAACAGACTTGGATCGGGGCAGGGTCTCTTCGAGCAGTACTTC
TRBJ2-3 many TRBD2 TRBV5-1 CASSLDGGRARTDTQYF TGCGCCAGCAGCTTGGATGGAGGGAGGGCCCGCACAGATACGCAGTATTTT
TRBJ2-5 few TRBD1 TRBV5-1 CASSRTTPGQSSTQYF TGCGCCAGCAGCAGGACAACTCCGGGACAGTCATCGACCCAGTACTTC
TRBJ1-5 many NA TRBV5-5 CASSWGGDMGQPQHF TGTGCCAGCAGCTGGGGCGGGGATATGGGTCAGCCCCAGCATTTT
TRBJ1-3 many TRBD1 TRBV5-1 CASSLSTGAGNTIYF TGCGCCAGCAGCTTGAGTACAGGGGCTGGAAACACCATATATTTT
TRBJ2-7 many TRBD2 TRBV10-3 CASLEREGVAEQYF TGTGCCTCCCTGGAGCGGGAGGGAGTCGCCGAGCAGTACTTC
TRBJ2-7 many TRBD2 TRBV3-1 CASSQDTSGRLSYEQYF TGTGCCAGCAGCCAGGATACTAGCGGGAGGCTATCCTACGAGCAGTACTTC
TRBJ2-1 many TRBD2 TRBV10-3 CAISAGLAGGYNEQFF TGTGCCATCAGTGCTGGACTAGCGGGAGGCTACAATGAGCAGTTCTTC
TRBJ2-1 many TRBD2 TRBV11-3 CASSLTGTSGRNEQFF TGTGCCAGCAGCTTAACCGGGACTAGCGGGAGAAATGAGCAGTTCTTC
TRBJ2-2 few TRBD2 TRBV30 CASRGGTGELFF TGTGCCTCGCGGGGGGGCACCGGGGAGCTGTTTTTT
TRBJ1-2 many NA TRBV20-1 CSARALGRLHGYTF TGCAGTGCTAGAGCTCTCGGCCGGCTTCATGGCTACACCTTC
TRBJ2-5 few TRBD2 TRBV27 CASSQLAGVGETQYF TGTGCCAGCAGCCAGCTAGCGGGAGTAGGAGAGACCCAGTACTTC
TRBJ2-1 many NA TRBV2 CASSPDLQGEQFF TGTGCCAGCAGTCCGGATCTTCAGGGTGAGCAGTTCTTC
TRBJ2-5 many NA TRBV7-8 CASSFQGQRETQYF TGTGCCAGCAGCTTTCAGGGGCAAAGAGAGACCCAGTACTTC
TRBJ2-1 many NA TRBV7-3 CASSLNPNEQFF TGTGCCAGCAGCTTAAATCCCAATGAGCAGTTCTTC
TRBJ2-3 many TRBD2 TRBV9 CASSANFGLAGDSTDTQYF TGTGCCAGCAGCGCCAACTTCGGGCTAGCGGGAGATTCCACAGATACGCAGTATTTT
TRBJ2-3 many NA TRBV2 CASSGLGKADTQYF TGTGCCAGCAGTGGGTTGGGGAAGGCAGATACGCAGTATTTT
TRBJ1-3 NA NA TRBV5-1 CAGSLAATGNTIYF TGCGCCGGCAGCTTGGCGGCAACTGGAAACACCATATATTTT
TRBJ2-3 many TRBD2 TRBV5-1 CASNRGLSGTDTQYF TGCGCCAGCAACCGGGGACTAAGCGGCACAGATACGCAGTATTTT
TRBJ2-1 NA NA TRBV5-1 CASSLVTESYNEQFF TGCGCCAGCAGCTTGGTGACGGAGTCTTACAATGAGCAGTTCTTC
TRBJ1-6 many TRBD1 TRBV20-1 CSAMTGVSYNSPLHF TGCAGTGCGATGACAGGGGTTTCCTATAATTCACCCCTCCACTTT
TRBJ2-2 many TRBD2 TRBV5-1 CARQLAGNAGELFF TGCGCCAGACAACTAGCGGGAAATGCCGGGGAGCTGTTTTTT
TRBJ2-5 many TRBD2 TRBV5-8 CASSRGGQVQETQYF TGTGCCAGCAGCCGGGGGGGGCAGGTCCAAGAGACCCAGTACTTC
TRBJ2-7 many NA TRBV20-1 CSARQTTTYEQYF TGCAGTGCTAGACAGACTACTACCTACGAGCAGTACTTC
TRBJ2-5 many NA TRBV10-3 CAISDTSVRRTSETQYF TGTGCCATCAGTGATACCAGCGTCAGGAGGACTTCGGAGACCCAGTACTTC
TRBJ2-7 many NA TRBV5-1 CASSFNIPTEQYF TGCGCCAGCAGCTTTAACATACCTACTGAGCAGTACTTC
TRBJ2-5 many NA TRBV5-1 CASSLAGTKEETQYF TGCGCCAGCAGCTTGGCCGGGACCAAGGAAGAGACCCAGTACTTC
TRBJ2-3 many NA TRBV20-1 CSAGGPSTDTQYF TGCAGTGCTGGCGGACCCTCCACAGATACGCAGTATTTT
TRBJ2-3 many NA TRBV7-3 CASSLLGSTDTQYF TGTGCCAGCAGCTTACTAGGGAGCACAGATACGCAGTATTTT
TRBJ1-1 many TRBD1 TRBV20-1 CSADRGRIAFF TGCAGTGCTGACAGGGGGCGCATCGCTTTCTTT
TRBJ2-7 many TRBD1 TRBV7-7 CASSLNRGAYEQYF TGTGCCAGCAGCTTAAACAGGGGGGCGTACGAGCAGTACTTC
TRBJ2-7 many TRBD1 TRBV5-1 CASSLAGTGVGEQYF TGCGCCAGCAGCTTGGCTGGGACAGGGGTTGGCGAGCAGTACTTC
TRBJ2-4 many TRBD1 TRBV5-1 CASSLSRTRGLTKNIQYF TGCGCCAGCAGCTTGTCCCGAACTAGGGGGCTCACCAAAAACATTCAGTACTTC
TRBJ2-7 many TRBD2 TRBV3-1 CASSQVSGTSSYEQYF TGTGCCAGCAGCCAAGTGAGCGGGACCTCCTCCTACGAGCAGTACTTC
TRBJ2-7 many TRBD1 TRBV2 CASSVQRGPIYEQYF TGTGCCAGCAGCGTACAGAGGGGGCCAATCTACGAGCAGTACTTC
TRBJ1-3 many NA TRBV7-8 CASTRGGSGNTIYF TGTGCCAGCACCCGGGGAGGCTCTGGAAACACCATATATTTT